The clone carrying this TCR beta chain was seen a handful of times. Its antigen is not known. The sample originates from a study of cytomegalovirus exposure and HLA in healthy donors. Study overall: Earlier work reported roughly 120 million unique TCR beta sequences from approximately 180 million T cells. There were 300 to 400 genotyped donors. Of these, roughly 80% fell in the genetic ancestry cluster associated with self-reported Caucasian donors.

Germline CDR1 is MNHEY and CDR2 is SMNVEV (reference sequence). V shed 4 bases, J shed 1 base, and the junction held 7 bases outside the gene matches. The length of the CDR3 is 16 residues. It was with 60 Vbeta and 13 Jbeta primers that the PCR ran. Profiled with immunoSEQ multiplex PCR; TCRdb holds only in-frame clones, not every one. The sample lists some 120,000 clones, 79% occurring once. Study-wide points: One later analysis reportedly identified an Asian-associated ancestry cluster that showed fewer N-insertions than the 666-donor mean.

Source material: PBMCs. The TCR comes from a man between 18 and 29 years old in good health and CMV-seronegative. V is TRBV27 and J is TRBJ1-1; 9 bases fit TRBD1. The DNA for the CDR3 is TGTGCCAGCAGTTCAGCCCCGACAGGGGGGAACACTGAAGCTTTCTTT. It codes for CASSSAPTGGNTEAFF.